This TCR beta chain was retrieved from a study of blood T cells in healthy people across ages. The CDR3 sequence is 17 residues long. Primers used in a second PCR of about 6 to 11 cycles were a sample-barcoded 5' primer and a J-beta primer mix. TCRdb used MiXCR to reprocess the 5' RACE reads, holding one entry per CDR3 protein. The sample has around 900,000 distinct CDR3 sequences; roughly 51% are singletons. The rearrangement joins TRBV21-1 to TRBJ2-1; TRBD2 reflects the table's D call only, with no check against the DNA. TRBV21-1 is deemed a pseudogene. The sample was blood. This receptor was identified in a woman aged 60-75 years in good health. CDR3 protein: CASSERGIAQGYNEQFF. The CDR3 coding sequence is TGTGCCAGCAGCGAAAGAGGGATAGCCCAGGGTTACAATGAGCAGTTCTTC.